This T cell receptor beta chain was documented in a study of blood T cells in healthy people across ages. Background on the study: Every two T cells gave about one barcoded beta molecule via template switching. Study observations and caveats: Nothing was known about donor CMV status, and this possibly confounded expanded clonotype changes.

The CDR3 spans 19 residues. V was cut by 4 bases and J by 4 bases, with 26 bases left in between. Together with a sample-barcoded 5' primer, a J-beta primer mix was included in a second PCR lasting 7 to 11 cycles. One entry per CDR3 protein, called by TCRdb with MiXCR from the 5' RACE reads. The data contain around 670,000 distinct CDR3 sequences, 25% to 30% of them singletons. The table lists this clonotype with many counts. Its antigen is not identified. All donors came from Russia, were Caucasian and healthy, and spanned ages about 6 to 90. The chain uses TRBV12-3 or TRBV12-4 and TRBJ1-5, with D possibly matching TRBD1 (5 bases). The receptor was isolated from a woman aged 80 or older in good health. What was sequenced was blood. The CDR3 region is CASSSGGTGGTRRNQPQHF. The CDR3 bases are TGTGCCAGCAGTTCGGGCGGGACCGGGGGAACCCGTAGGAATCAGCCCCAGCATTTT.